The clone carrying this T cell receptor beta chain was seen repeatedly, ten times or more. The data were taken from a study of CD8 T cells in ankylosing spondylitis. TCRdb independently ran MiXCR on the 5' RACE reads; one entry per CDR3 protein. The table has a few hundred thousand distinct CDR3 sequences, 8% to 11% seen once. The CDR3 is 16 residues long. J gave up 5 bases and V 4 bases, and 14 bases lay outside the gene matches. Sequencing was performed on blood, either unsorted or a sorted T cell fraction (not recorded which). This receptor was identified in a male donor with ankylosing spondylitis or in good health (not recorded which). This rearrangement joins TRBV12-3 or TRBV12-4 to TRBJ2-7; TRBD1 matches at 7 bases. CDR3 bases: TGTGCCAGCAGTTCCGTTACTACAGGGGTCTACGACGAGCAGTACTTC. It yields the protein CASSSVTTGVYDEQYF.